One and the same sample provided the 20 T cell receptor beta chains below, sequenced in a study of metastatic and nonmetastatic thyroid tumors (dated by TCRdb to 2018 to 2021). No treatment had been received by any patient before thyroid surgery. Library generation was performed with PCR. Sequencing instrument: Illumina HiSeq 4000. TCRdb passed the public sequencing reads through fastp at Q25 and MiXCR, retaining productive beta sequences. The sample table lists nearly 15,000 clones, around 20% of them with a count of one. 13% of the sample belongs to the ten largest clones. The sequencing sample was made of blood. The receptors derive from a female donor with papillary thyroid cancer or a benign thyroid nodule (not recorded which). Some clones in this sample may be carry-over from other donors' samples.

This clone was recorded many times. The CDR3 loop is CASSLVTGGGIGELFF. The CDR3 DNA reads TGTGCCAGCAGCTTGGTTACAGGGGGCGGGATCGGGGAGCTGTTTTTT. The chain is built from TRBV5-4 and TRBJ2-2; 9 nucleotides line up with TRBD1. Trimming at V came to 0 bases and at J to 7 bases, leaving 7 bases not matched to a gene. This CDR3 is built from 16 residues. CDR1 and CDR2 from the germline V gene are SGHNT and YYREEE (reference sequence).

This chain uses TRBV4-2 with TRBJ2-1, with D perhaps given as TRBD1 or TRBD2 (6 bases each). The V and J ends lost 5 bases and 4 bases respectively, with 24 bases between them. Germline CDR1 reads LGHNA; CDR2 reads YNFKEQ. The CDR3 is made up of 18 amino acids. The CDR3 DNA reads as TGTGCCAGCAGCGGAGGGACATGGGCGGATATACTTTACAATGAGCAGTTCTTC. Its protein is CASSGGTWADILYNEQFF.

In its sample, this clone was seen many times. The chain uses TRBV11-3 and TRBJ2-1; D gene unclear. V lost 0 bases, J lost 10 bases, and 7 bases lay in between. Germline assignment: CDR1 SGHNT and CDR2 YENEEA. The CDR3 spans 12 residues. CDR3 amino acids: CASSLEDREQFF. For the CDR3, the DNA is TGTGCCAGCAGCTTAGAGGACCGGGAGCAGTTCTTC.

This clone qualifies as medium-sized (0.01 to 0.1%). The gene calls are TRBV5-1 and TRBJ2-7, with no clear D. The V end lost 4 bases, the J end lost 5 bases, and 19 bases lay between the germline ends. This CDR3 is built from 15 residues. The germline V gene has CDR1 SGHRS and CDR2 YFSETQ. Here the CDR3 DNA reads TGCGCCAGCAGCCGAGAAGGCCCACCGACCCACGAGCAGTACTTC. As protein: CASSREGPPTHEQYF. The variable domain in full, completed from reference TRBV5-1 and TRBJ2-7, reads KAGVTQTPRYLIKTRGQQVTLSCSPISGHRSVSWYQQTPGQGLQFLFEYFSETQRNKGNFPGRFSGRQFSNSRSEMNVSTLELGDSALYLCASSREGPPTHEQYFGPGTRLTVT.

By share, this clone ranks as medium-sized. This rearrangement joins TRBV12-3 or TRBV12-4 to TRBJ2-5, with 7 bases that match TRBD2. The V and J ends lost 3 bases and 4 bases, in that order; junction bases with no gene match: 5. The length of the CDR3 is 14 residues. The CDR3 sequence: CASSFGASGETQYF. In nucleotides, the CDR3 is TGTGCCAGCAGTTTTGGGGCTAGCGGAGAGACCCAGTACTTC.

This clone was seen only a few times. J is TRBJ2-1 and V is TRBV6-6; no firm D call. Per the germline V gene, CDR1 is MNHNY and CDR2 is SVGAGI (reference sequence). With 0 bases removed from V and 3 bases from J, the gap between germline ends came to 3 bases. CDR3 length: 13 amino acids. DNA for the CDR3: TGTGCCAGCAGTTACTCCAGCTACAATGAGCAGTTCTTC. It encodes CASSYSSYNEQFF.

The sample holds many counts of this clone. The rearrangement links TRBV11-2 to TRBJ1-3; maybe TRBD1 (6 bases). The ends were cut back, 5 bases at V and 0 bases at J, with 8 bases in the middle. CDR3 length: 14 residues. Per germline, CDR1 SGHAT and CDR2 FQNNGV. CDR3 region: CASSRTDSGNTIYF. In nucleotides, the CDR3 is TGTGCCAGCAGCCGGACAGACTCTGGAAACACCATATATTTT.

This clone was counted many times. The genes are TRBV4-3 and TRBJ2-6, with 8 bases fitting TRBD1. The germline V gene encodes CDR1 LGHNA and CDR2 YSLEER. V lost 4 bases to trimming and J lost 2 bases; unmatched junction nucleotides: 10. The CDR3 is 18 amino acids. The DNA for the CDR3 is TGCGCCAGCAGCCGACAATCGGGACAGGTCGCTGGGGCCAACGTCCTGACTTTC. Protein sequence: CASSRQSGQVAGANVLTF.

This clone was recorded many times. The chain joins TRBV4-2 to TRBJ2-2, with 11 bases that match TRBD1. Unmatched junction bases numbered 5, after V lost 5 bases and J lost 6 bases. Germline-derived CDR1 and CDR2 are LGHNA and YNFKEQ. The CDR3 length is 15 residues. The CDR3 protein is CASSDGTGGSGELFF. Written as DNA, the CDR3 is TGTGCCAGCAGCGACGGGACAGGGGGTTCCGGGGAGCTGTTTTTT.

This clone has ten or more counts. The DNA of the CDR3 is TGTGCCAGCAGCTTAGGGACCCATGGCTACACCTTC. It codes for CASSLGTHGYTF. The chain links TRBV5-4 to TRBJ1-2; D is possibly TRBD1 (5 bases). Per germline, CDR1 SGHNT and CDR2 YYREEE (reference sequence). CDR3 size: 12 residues. V dropped 2 bases and J dropped 6 bases, with 8 bases sitting between them.

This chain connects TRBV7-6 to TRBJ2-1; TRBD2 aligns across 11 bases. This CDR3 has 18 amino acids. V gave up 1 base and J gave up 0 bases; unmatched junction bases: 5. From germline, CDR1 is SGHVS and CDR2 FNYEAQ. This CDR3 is CASSLGTSGGSSYNEQFF. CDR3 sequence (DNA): TGTGCCAGCAGCTTAGGCACTAGCGGGGGTAGCTCCTACAATGAGCAGTTCTTC.

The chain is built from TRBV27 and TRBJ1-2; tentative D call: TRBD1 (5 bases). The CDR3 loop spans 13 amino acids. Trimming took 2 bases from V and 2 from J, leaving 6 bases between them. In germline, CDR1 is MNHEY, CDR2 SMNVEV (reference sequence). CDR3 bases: TGTGCCAGCAGTTTACGGGGCAACTATGGCTACACCTTC. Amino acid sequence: CASSLRGNYGYTF.

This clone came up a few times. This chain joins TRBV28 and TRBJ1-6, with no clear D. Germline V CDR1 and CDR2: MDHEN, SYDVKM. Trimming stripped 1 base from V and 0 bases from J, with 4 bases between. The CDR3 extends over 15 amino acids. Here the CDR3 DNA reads TGTGCCAGCAGTTTATTCAGCTCCTATAATTCACCCCTCCACTTT. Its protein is CASSLFSSYNSPLHF.

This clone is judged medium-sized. CDR3 residues: CASSLGVTSGGTYEQYF. The CDR3, as DNA: TGTGCCAGCAGCTTAGGTGTGACTAGCGGGGGTACCTACGAGCAGTACTTC. The rearrangement uses TRBV11-2 and TRBJ2-7; 12 nucleotides line up with TRBD2. CDR1 SGHAT and CDR2 FQNNGV come from the germline V gene. V dropped 1 base and J dropped 2; count of bases not matched to a gene: 6. The CDR3 runs 17 residues.

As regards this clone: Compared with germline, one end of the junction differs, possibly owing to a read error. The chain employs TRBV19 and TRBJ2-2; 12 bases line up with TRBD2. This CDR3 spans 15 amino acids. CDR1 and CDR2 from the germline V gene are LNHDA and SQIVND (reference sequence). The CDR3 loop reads CASSPLAGGPGDLFF. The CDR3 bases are TGTGCCAGTAGTCCTCTAGCGGGAGGGCCCGGGGATCTGTTTTTT.

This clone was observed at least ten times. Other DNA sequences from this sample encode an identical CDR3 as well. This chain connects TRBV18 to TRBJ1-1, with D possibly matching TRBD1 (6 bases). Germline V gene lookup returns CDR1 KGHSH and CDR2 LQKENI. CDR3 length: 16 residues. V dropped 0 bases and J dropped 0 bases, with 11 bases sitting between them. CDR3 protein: CASSPPQDSMNTEAFF. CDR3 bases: TGTGCCAGCTCACCACCGCAGGACAGCATGAACACTGAAGCTTTCTTT.

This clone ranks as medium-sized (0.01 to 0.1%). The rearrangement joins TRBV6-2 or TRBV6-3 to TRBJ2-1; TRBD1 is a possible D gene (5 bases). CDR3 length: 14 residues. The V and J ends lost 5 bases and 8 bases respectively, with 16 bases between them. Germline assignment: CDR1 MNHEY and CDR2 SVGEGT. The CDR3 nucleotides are TGTGCCAGCAGTGCCGAGCAGGGATTCGATGAGCAGTTCTTC. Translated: CASSAEQGFDEQFF.

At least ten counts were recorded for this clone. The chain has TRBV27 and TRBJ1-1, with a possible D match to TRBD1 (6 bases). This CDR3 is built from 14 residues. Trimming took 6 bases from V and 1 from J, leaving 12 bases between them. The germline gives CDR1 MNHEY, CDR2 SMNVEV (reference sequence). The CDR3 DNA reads TGTGCCAGCAGCAAGAGAGGGGGGAACACTGAAGCTTTCTTT. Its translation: CASSKRGGNTEAFF.

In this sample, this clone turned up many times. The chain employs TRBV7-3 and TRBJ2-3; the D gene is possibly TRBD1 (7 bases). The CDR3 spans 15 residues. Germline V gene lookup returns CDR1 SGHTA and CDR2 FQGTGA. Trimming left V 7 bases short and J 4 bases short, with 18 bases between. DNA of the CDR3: TGTGCCAGCACCCTGGCAGGGGGGTCGTCAGATACGCAGTATTTT. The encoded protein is CASTLAGGSSDTQYF.

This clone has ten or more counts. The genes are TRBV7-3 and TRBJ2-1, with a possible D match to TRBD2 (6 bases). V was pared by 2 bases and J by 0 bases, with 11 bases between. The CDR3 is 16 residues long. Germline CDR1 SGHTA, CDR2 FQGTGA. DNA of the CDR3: TGTGCCAGCAGCTTATCTGCGGGATCCTCCTACAATGAGCAGTTCTTC. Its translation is CASSLSAGSSYNEQFF.